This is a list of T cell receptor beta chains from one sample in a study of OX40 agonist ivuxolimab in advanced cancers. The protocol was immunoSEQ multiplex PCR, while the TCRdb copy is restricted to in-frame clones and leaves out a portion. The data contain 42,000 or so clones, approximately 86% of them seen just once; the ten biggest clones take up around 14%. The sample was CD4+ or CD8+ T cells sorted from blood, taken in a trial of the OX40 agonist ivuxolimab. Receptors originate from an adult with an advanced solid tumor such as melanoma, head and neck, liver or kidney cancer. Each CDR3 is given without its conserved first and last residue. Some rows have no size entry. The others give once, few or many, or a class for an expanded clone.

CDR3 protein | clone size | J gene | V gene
ASSLAGYYEQY | - | TRBJ2-7 | TRBV11-3
ASSLDMYEQY | - | TRBJ2-7 | TRBV6-6
AWTGFRSSGANVLT | - | TRBJ2-6 | TRBV30
ASSLRDRTDNEQF | - | TRBJ2-1 | TRBV27
ASGWTGSPETQY | - | TRBJ2-5 | TRBV6-6
ASAPGNSYEQY | - | TRBJ2-7 | TRBV12-5
ASSYGNEQF | - | TRBJ2-1 | TRBV6-6
ASSGSEAF | - | TRBJ1-1 | TRBV25-1
ASSLSAGAYNEQF | - | TRBJ2-1 | TRBV27
ASSDNRPYNEQF | - | TRBJ2-1 | TRBV10-1
ASSYSITLNEKLF | - | TRBJ1-4 | TRBV6-5
ASSLGMINQPQH | - | TRBJ1-5 | TRBV6-5
ASSIVEGEAF | few | TRBJ1-1 | TRBV19
ASSRTGSQGNGELF | - | TRBJ2-2 | TRBV4-1
ASSWATGPDTQY | - | TRBJ2-3 | TRBV28
SVGGRGLAF | few | TRBJ1-1 | TRBV29-1
ASSPGTTGTGELF | - | TRBJ2-2 | TRBV7-3
ASSEPDRDPKNGYT | - | TRBJ1-2 | TRBV2
ASSPAVQGRSYT | few | TRBJ1-2 | TRBV27
ASSQEGVETQY | - | TRBJ2-5 | TRBV14
ASSRGTQVNSETQY | - | TRBJ2-5 | TRBV14
ASSRDRYYEQY | - | TRBJ2-7 | TRBV28
ASSTGLAGSYNEQF | - | TRBJ2-1 | TRBV7-8
SVVQETQY | - | TRBJ2-5 | TRBV29-1
ASSPRTGAEKNIQY | medium-sized | TRBJ2-4 | TRBV11-2
ASSDGSDTIY | - | TRBJ1-3 | TRBV10-2
SVGDFTGELF | - | TRBJ2-2 | TRBV29-1
ASSLELPRAYTEAF | few | TRBJ1-1 | TRBV7-6
ASSLGEGYT | - | TRBJ1-2 | TRBV6-5
ASSSFSLADGYT | - | TRBJ1-2 | TRBV28
ASSPAQDHTGELF | - | TRBJ2-2 | TRBV7-9
ASSSSGTNTEAF | - | TRBJ1-1 | TRBV13
ASTKGGTQATNEKLF | - | TRBJ1-4 | TRBV7-8
ASSPGGGGFTDTQY | - | TRBJ2-3 | TRBV11-3
ASSEITGPQH | - | TRBJ1-5 | TRBV6-1
ASSPRDVSYEQY | - | TRBJ2-7 | TRBV7-9
ASSSHDTGAEGETQY | - | TRBJ2-5 | TRBV27
ASSPGTVTEQY | once | TRBJ2-7 | TRBV19
ATTPQGAGNEQF | - | TRBJ2-1 | TRBV15
ASSTRPGQSSYNSPLH | once | TRBJ1-6 | TRBV7-2
ASSPSGNQPQH | - | TRBJ1-5 | TRBV27
ASSGGEATNEKLF | - | TRBJ1-4 | TRBV2
ASSTRSGANVLT | - | TRBJ2-6 | TRBV6-5
ASSGPGYNEQF | - | TRBJ2-1 | TRBV7-9
ATSLPRGETQY | - | TRBJ2-5 | TRBV28
ASSEGGWRIDTQY | - | TRBJ2-3 | TRBV6-1
ASSLDPGDTQY | - | TRBJ2-3 | TRBV6-6
ASSEGHFEAF | - | TRBJ1-1 | TRBV5-1
ASRPSSTRELF | - | TRBJ2-2 | TRBV27
ASSAPGLGGAGELF | - | TRBJ2-2 | TRBV11-3
ASSLAPGQGPNEQF | - | TRBJ2-1 | TRBV7-9
ASSRPLAGGPSSMLNEQF | - | TRBJ2-1 | TRBV4-3
ASSLMSGDDYT | - | TRBJ1-2 | TRBV6-5
ASSVDGGNQPQH | - | TRBJ1-5 | TRBV9
ASSPGANNNEQF | once | TRBJ2-1 | TRBV10-1
ASTSPIGQDQPQH | few | TRBJ1-5 | TRBV2
ASSLLSGSHGDEQY | - | TRBJ2-7 | TRBV4-1
ASRRTGAQDGYT | - | TRBJ1-2 | TRBV27
ASSPGQDSSYEQY | medium-sized | TRBJ2-7 | TRBV7-9
ATSRGGQDIQY | once | TRBJ2-4 | TRBV15